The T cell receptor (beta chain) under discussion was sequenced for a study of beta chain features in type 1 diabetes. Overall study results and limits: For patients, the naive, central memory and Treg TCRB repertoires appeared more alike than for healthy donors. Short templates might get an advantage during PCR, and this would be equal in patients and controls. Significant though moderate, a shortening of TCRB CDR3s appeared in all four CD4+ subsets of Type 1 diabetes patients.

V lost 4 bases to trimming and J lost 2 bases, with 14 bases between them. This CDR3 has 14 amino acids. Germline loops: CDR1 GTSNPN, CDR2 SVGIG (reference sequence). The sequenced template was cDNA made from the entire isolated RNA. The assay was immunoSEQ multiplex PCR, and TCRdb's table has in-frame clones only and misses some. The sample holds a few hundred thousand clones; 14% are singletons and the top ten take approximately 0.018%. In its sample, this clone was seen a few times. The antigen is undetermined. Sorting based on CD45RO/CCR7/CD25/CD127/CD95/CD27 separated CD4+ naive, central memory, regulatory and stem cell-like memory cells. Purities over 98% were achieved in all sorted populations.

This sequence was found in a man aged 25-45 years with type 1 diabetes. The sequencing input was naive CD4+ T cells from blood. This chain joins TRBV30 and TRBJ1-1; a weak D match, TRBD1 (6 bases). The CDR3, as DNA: TGTGCCTGGACCTGGACAGCAAGAAACACTGAAGCTTTCTTT. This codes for CAWTWTARNTEAFF.